The 3 T cell receptor beta chains given below trace back to one sample, sequenced in a study of CD4 T cells in relation to SARS-CoV-2 and coronaviruses. Unexposed donor CD4+ T cells date from about 2011-2018, before the COVID-19 pandemic. After nine to ten days of culture, CD4+ T cells were isolated. Data came from immunoSEQ multiplex PCR; TCRdb stores just in-frame clones and leaves some out. The table lists fewer than 20,000 clones, 70% to 80% of them singletons, with around 9.7% in the top ten. The antigens for these receptors are not known. The sample consisted of CD4+ T cells from PBMCs, cultured in vitro. The receptors derive from a human donor in good health.

The J gene is TRBJ2-3, the V gene TRBV5-4; 12 bases agree with TRBD2. There are 17 residues in the CDR3. The germline V gene encodes CDR1 SGHNT and CDR2 YYREEE (reference sequence). V lost 3 bases to trimming and J lost 4 bases; unmatched junction nucleotides: 9. CDR3 residues: CASSSGTLAGGADTQYF. The CDR3, as DNA: TGTGCCAGCAGCTCGGGGACCCTAGCGGGAGGGGCAGATACGCAGTATTTT. Full variable domain (remainder filled in from reference TRBV5-4 and TRBJ2-3): ETGVTQSPTHLIKTRGQQVTLRCSSQSGHNTVSWYQQALGQGPQFIFQYYREEENGRGNFPPRFSGLQFPNYSSELNVNALELDDSALYLCASSSGTLAGGADTQYFGPGTRLTVL.

The genes are TRBV21-1 and TRBJ2-7; TRBD2, the D gene given by the table, was not confirmed from the DNA. TRBV21-1 is annotated as a pseudogene. CDR3 length: 16 amino acids. CDR3 in amino acids: CASSKISRVRSYEQYF. The DNA for the CDR3 is TGTGCCAGCAGCAAAATTTCACGGGTGCGTTCCTACGAGCAGTACTTC.

The V and J genes are TRBV13 and TRBJ2-3; 12 bases match TRBD2. This CDR3 spans 17 amino acids. J was trimmed by 0 bases and V by 2 bases; bases with no gene match: 3. Germline V gene lookup returns CDR1 PRHDT and CDR2 FYEKMQ (reference sequence). CDR3 in amino acids: CASSLSGTSGSTDTQYF. CDR3 coding DNA: TGTGCCAGCAGCTTAAGCGGGACTAGCGGGAGCACAGATACGCAGTATTTT. Drawing the rest from reference TRBV13 and TRBJ2-3, the complete variable domain is AAGVIQSPRHLIKEKRETATLKCYPIPRHDTVYWYQQGPGQDPQFLISFYEKMQSDKGSIPDRFSAQQFSDYHSELNMSSLELGDSALYFCASSLSGTSGSTDTQYFGPGTRLTVL.